The clone carrying this T cell receptor (beta chain) was observed a few times. TCR beta CDR3 regions were amplified from RNA transcripts. RT-PCR in the first round (using the HTBI primer set) targeted the TCR CDR3. TCRdb analysed the multiplex PCR reads with MiXCR anew, one entry per CDR3 protein. The repertoire holds 600,000 to 650,000 distinct CDR3 sequences, with 20% as singletons. This specimen comes from a study of T cells in Graves' hyperthyroidism and ophthalmopathy. Lactation, pregnancy, other autoimmune disease or uncontrolled infection led to exclusion of patients. Between the trimmed V and J ends, which lost 1 base and 2 bases, there was a span of 12 bases. Looked up from germline, CDR1 is SGHTA and CDR2 is FQGNSA. The CDR3 has 15 residues.

This sequence originates from a man aged 25 to 40 with Graves' ophthalmopathy. The J gene is TRBJ2-7, the V gene TRBV7-2; D remains unclear. Sequencing used blood. This chain's CDR3 is CASSLVVDGTYEQYF. In nucleotides, the CDR3 is TGTGCCAGCAGCTTAGTCGTGGACGGCACCTACGAGCAGTACTTC. The full variable domain, completed using reference TRBV7-2 and TRBJ2-7, is GAGVSQSPSNKVTEKGKDVELRCDPISGHTALYWYRQSLGQGLEFLIYFQGNSAPDKSGLPSDRFSAERTGGSVSTLTIQRTQQEDSAVYLCASSLVVDGTYEQYFGPGTRLTVT.